This TCR beta chain was observed in a study of vaccination effects on CD4 cells after COVID-19. The wider study: ViraFEST used viral peptide pools to expand antigen-specific CD4+ T cells before sequencing. Participants completed two doses of the BNT162b2 or mRNA-1273 vaccine. Wells each received some 2.2 million PBMC, cultured with about 10 IU/ml IL-2 and about 9 ug/ml peptides.

Upon completion of more than eight days in culture, CD4+ T cells were isolated. Only in-frame clones appear in the TCRdb table, and some are missing; sequencing was by immunoSEQ multiplex PCR. The table shows approximately 47,000 clones, with about 76% occurring only once. In its sample, this clone was seen a few times. Its target is not known. This sequence was found in a human donor who had a prior SARS-CoV-2 infection. The sequencing used CD4+ T cells from PBMCs cultured without peptide, collected before COVID-19 vaccination.

The DNA of the CDR3 is TGTGCCAGCAGCTTTACTAGTAAAGAGACCCAGTACTTC. It encodes CASSFTSKETQYF. The chain is built from TRBV7-3 and TRBJ2-5; D might be TRBD2 (5 bases). V was trimmed by 3 bases and J by 3 bases, leaving 8 bases between them. The CDR3 contains 13 residues. CDR1 is SGHTA and CDR2 is FQGTGA in the germline V gene.